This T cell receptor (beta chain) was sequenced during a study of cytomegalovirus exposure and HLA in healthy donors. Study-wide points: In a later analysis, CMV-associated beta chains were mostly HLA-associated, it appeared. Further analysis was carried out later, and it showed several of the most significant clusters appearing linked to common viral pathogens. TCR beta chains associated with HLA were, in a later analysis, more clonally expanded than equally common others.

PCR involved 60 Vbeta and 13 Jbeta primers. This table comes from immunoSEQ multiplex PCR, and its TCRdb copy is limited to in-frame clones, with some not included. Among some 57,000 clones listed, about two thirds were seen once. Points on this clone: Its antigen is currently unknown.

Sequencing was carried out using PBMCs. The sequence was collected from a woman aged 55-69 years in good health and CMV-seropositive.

Here the CDR3 DNA reads TGTGCCATCCCGGACAGGGCGAACTATGGCTACACCTTC. Protein product: CAIPDRANYGYTF. The rearrangement uses TRBV7-9 and TRBJ1-2; 8 bases match TRBD1. The V and J ends lost 10 bases and 2 bases, in that order; junction bases with no gene match: 6. CDR1 and CDR2 (germline): SEHNR, FQNEAQ (reference sequence). The CDR3 has 13 residues.